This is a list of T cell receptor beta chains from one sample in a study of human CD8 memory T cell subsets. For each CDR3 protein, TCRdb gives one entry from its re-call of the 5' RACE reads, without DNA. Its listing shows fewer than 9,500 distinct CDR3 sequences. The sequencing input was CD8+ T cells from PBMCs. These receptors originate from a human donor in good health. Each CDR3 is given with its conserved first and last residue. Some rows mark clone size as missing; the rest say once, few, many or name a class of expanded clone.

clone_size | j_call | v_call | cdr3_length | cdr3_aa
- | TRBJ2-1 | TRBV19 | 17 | CASSIWGLAGSYNEQFF
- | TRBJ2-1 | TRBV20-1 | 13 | CSAPDSTNNEQFF
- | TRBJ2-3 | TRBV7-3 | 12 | CASSLDADTQYF
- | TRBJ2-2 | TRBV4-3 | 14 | CASSQGAASGELFF
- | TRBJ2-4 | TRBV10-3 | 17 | CAISDGVSGTGKNIQYF
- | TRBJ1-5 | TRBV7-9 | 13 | CASSQTGDQPQHF
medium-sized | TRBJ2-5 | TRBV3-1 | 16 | CASSPSEGGRQETQYF
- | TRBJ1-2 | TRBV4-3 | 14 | CASSPGQKNYGYTF
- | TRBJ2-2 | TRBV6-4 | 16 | CASSDSAGGNTGELFF
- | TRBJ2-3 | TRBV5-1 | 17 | CASSLYPGLELTDTQYF
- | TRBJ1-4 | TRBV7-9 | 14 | CASKPGATNEKLFF
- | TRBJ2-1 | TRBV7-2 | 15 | CASRLGGMSYNEQFF
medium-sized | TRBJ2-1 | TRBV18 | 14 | CASSPRADGDEQFF
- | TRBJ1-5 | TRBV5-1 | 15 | CASSFTPRGNQPQHF
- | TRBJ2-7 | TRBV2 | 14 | CASIPSGGLYEQYF
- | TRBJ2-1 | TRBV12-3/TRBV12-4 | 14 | CASSLVALGNEQFF
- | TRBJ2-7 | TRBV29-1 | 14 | CSVSGGKLSYEQYF
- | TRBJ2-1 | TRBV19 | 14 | CASSLMDGPNEQFF
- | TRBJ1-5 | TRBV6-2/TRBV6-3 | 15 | CASSYGTTSNQPQHF
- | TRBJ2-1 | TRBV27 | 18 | CASSLGGGRALSYNEQFF
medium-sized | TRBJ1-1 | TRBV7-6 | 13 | CASSTGMNTEAFF
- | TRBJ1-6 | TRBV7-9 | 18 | CASSLGPGQDSYNSPLHF
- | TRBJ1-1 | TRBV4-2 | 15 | CASSQGTGSGTEAFF
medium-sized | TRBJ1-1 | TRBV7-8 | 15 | CASSLGDRAYIEAFF
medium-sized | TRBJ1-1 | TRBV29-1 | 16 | CSVRGHRDILNTEAFF
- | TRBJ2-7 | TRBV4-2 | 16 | CASSQSTSGEYYEQYF
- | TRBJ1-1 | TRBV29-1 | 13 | CSVETGMNTEAFF
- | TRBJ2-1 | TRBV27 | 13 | CASSSNSGNEQFF
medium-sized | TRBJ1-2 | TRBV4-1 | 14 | CASSQVRGRDGYTF
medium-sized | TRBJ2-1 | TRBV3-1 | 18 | CAGYTRAGDGPGGNEQFF
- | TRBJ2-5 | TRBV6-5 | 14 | CASSDGQGQETQYF
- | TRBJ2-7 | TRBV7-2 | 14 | CASSLGSGSYEQYF
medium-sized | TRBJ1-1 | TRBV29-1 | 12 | CSVEAGNTEAFF
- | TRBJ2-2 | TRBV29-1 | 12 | CSVVYSGGELFF
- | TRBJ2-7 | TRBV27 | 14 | CASSPGQGGYEQYF
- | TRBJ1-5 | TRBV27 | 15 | CASSLSVGIHQPQHF
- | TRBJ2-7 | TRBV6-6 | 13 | CASSYVGAYEQYF
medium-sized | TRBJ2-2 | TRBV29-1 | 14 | CSGFLTSNTGELFF
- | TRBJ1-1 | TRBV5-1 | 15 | CASSLLIGENTEAFF
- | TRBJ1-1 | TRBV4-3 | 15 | CASSQDRAGNTEAFF